Each of the 29 T cell receptor beta chains below was sequenced from the same sample in a study of blood T cell repertoires in COVID-19 (dated by TCRdb to 2020 to 2021). Library preparation was by the immunoSEQ multiplex PCR assay. The table was pulled from immuneACCESS by TCRdb, which kept in-frame rearrangements only. Such tables lose some clones; where checked, under half of the loss comes from unresolved V genes, and the rest has no known cause. The sample table lists about 250,000 clones, 75% to 90% of them with a count of one. Under 0.95% of the sample is in the top ten clones. The sequenced sample was peripheral blood. These receptors all come from a man aged 30-40 years with acute or convalescent COVID-19.

The J gene is TRBJ2-1, the V gene TRBV30; possibly TRBD2 for D (5 bases). V lost 1 base and J lost 4, with 11 bases in between. This CDR3 has 14 amino acids. Looked up from germline, CDR1 is GTSNPN and CDR2 is SVGIG (reference sequence). DNA of the CDR3: TGTGCCTGGAGTGCGGGAACGGGTTACAATGAGCAGTTCTTC. This translates into CAWSAGTGYNEQFF.

This rearrangement joins TRBV3-1 (or the pseudogene TRBV3-2) to TRBJ1-2, with TRBD1 matching over 8 bases. The V gene's germline CDR1 is LGHDT and CDR2 YNNKEL (reference sequence). CDR3 length: 15 amino acids. V was pared by 2 bases and J by 1 base, with 3 bases of the junction left unmatched. The CDR3 here is CASSQIDRGNYGYTF. As DNA, the CDR3 is TGTGCCAGCAGCCAAATAGACAGGGGTAACTATGGCTACACCTTC.

This clone was seen a few times. The rearrangement uses TRBV2 and TRBJ1-2, with D possibly being TRBD1 (6 bases). This CDR3 is 15 amino acids long. The V end lost 7 bases, the J end lost 1 base, and 16 bases lay between the germline ends. The germline V gene encodes CDR1 SNHLY and CDR2 FYNNEI. The CDR3 spells CASTVGRGHNYGYTF. The CDR3 DNA sequence: TGTGCCAGCACCGTCGGCAGGGGCCATAACTATGGCTACACCTTC.

The chain uses TRBV21-1 and TRBJ1-1; the table calls TRBD1, which could not be checked here. TRBV21-1 constitutes a pseudogene. The CDR3 extends over 12 amino acids. The CDR3 DNA reads TGTGCCAGCAGCCCCAGGGGCACTGAAGCTTTCTTT. It encodes CASSPRGTEAFF.

The chain carries TRBV11-2 and TRBJ1-6; 8 nucleotides align to TRBD1. V lost 6 bases to trimming and J lost 6 bases; unmatched junction nucleotides: 1. The germline CDR1 and CDR2 sequences are SGHAT and FQNNGV. This CDR3 is built from 13 residues. CDR3 residues: CASRDRVNSPLHF. CDR3 coding DNA: TGTGCCAGCAGGGACAGGGTTAATTCACCCCTCCACTTT. Full variable domain (outside the CDR3, taken from reference TRBV11-2 and TRBJ1-6): EAGVAQSPRYKIIEKRQSVAFWCNPISGHATLYWYQQILGQGPKLLIQFQNNGVVDDSQLPKDRFSAERLKGVDSTLKIQPAKLEDSAVYLCASRDRVNSPLHFGNGTRLTVT.

The genes are TRBV11-2 and TRBJ1-2, with TRBD1 matching over 9 bases. Germline CDR1 and CDR2: SGHAT and FQNNGV. The trim removed 5 bases at V and 7 bases at J, leaving 14 bases unmatched. This CDR3 comprises 16 residues. The CDR3: CASSITPRDRVRGYTF. The CDR3 region has the DNA TGTGCCAGCAGCATAACACCCCGGGACAGGGTTCGTGGCTACACCTTC.

V usage is TRBV21-1 and J usage is TRBJ2-7; TRBD2 is the table's D call and was not checked against the DNA. TRBV21-1 is a recognized pseudogene. The length of the CDR3 is 18 residues. CDR3 protein: CASSDHFKPLADSYEQYF. The CDR3, as DNA: TGTGCCAGCAGCGACCACTTCAAGCCTTTAGCGGACTCCTACGAGCAGTACTTC.

The chain combines TRBV7-3 with TRBJ2-3; weak D call: TRBD2 (6 bases). There are 15 residues in the CDR3. Germline loops: CDR1 SGHTA, CDR2 FQGTGA. V was shortened by 0 bases and J by 3 bases, with 10 bases between the two germline ends. The CDR3 loop is CASSLTGGSTDTQYF. The CDR3 DNA follows: TGTGCCAGCAGCTTAACGGGGGGTTCGACAGATACGCAGTATTTT.

The rearrangement links TRBV6-5 to TRBJ2-2, with TRBD1 matching 7 bases. CDR3 size: 14 residues. CDR1 is MNHEY, CDR2 SVGAGI, per germline. The junction had 2 bases not matched to a gene; V was cut back by 2 bases and J by 5 bases. The CDR3 nucleotides read TGTGCCAGCAGTTACCGACAGGGAACCGGGGAGCTGTTTTTT. Amino acids: CASSYRQGTGELFF.

The rearrangement joins TRBV10-1 to TRBJ1-3; D is unresolved. Germline CDR1 reads WNHNN; CDR2 reads SYGVQD (reference sequence). Trimming shortened V by 6 bases and J by 7 bases, and 19 bases separated the two germline ends. There are 15 residues in the CDR3. In DNA, the CDR3 is TGCGCCAGCAGCGCGGACGGGAGGCCCCGCAACACCATATATTTT. Amino acid sequence: CASSADGRPRNTIYF.

This chain connects TRBV4-1 to TRBJ2-1; maybe TRBD1 (6 bases). Per the germline V gene, CDR1 is MGHRA and CDR2 is YSYEKL. V gave up 4 bases and J gave up 5 bases, with 18 bases separating them. The CDR3 is 16 amino acids. The CDR3 region is CASSPTGNKGNNEQFF. The CDR3, as DNA: TGCGCCAGCAGCCCAACAGGGAATAAGGGGAACAATGAGCAGTTCTTC.

The V gene is TRBV29-1, the J gene TRBJ2-3; a possible D gene is TRBD1 (7 bases). CDR1 is SQVTM, CDR2 ANQGSEA, per germline. The CDR3 is 13 amino acids. The V and J ends lost 5 bases and 8 bases respectively, with 17 bases between them. CDR3 protein: CSVLWQGGPTQYF. The CDR3 nucleotides are TGCAGCGTTCTTTGGCAGGGGGGTCCTACGCAGTATTTT.

The chain is built from TRBV7-2 and TRBJ1-5, with a possible D match to TRBD1 (6 bases). This CDR3 has 15 amino acids. V was pared by 5 bases and J by 2 bases, with 13 bases between. The V gene's germline CDR1 is SGHTA and CDR2 FQGNSA. DNA of the CDR3: TGTGCCAGCAGCATAACAGGGTTGGGCAATCAGCCCCAGCATTTT. Translated, it gives CASSITGLGNQPQHF.

As regards this clone: The same CDR3 also results from other DNA sequences found in this sample. The gene calls are TRBV3-1 (or the pseudogene TRBV3-2) and TRBJ1-3, with D perhaps TRBD1 (5 bases). The CDR3 length is 15 residues. V lost 3 bases and J lost 0, with 9 bases in between. Per the germline V gene, CDR1 is LGHDT and CDR2 is YNNKEL (reference sequence). The CDR3 here is CASSHRQSSGNTIYF. CDR3 in DNA: TGTGCCAGCAGCCACCGACAGTCCTCTGGAAACACCATATATTTT.

The chain employs TRBV28 and TRBJ1-1, with D tentatively TRBD1 (5 bases). V lost 5 bases to trimming and J lost 6 bases, with 19 bases between them. Germline V gene data show CDR1 as MDHEN and CDR2 as SYDVKM. There are 15 residues in the CDR3. This CDR3 is CASSIPGSGWAEAFF. The CDR3 DNA follows: TGTGCCAGCAGTATCCCAGGCTCAGGGTGGGCTGAAGCTTTCTTT.

The V gene is TRBV7-9, the J gene TRBJ1-2; 12 bases align to TRBD1. Per the germline V gene, CDR1 is SEHNR and CDR2 is FQNEAQ (reference sequence). V lost 4 bases to trimming and J lost 3 bases; unmatched junction nucleotides: 3. CDR3 length: 15 amino acids. As DNA, the CDR3 is TGTGCCAGCAGCTCGGGGACAGGGGGCTACTATGGCTACACCTTC. Encoded protein: CASSSGTGGYYGYTF.

The chain is built from TRBV3-1 (or the pseudogene TRBV3-2) and TRBJ1-2, with D unresolved. Germline-derived CDR1 and CDR2 are LGHDT and YNNKEL (reference sequence). Deletions cut 4 bases from V and 1 base from J, with 13 bases between. The CDR3 loop spans 15 amino acids. The CDR3 spells CASSLRGKINYGYTF. CDR3 bases: TGTGCCAGCAGCCTCCGAGGGAAAATTAACTATGGCTACACCTTC.

This clone was seen only once. This rearrangement joins TRBV6-1 to TRBJ1-2, with no clear D. V was pared by 1 base and J by 5 bases, with 14 bases between. The V gene's germline CDR1 is MNHNS and CDR2 SASEGT. CDR3 length equals 15 residues. The CDR3 nucleotides read TGTGCCAGCAGTGAAGTAAGCAATTTCGGGTATGGCTACACCTTC. Translated, it gives CASSEVSNFGYGYTF.

This chain links TRBV9 with TRBJ2-1; D may be TRBD2 (5 bases). Germline V CDR1 and CDR2: SGDLS, YYNGEE. The CDR3 consists of 11 residues. V was pared by 2 bases and J by 8 bases, with 5 bases between. CDR3 loop: CASSVGDEQFF. The CDR3, as DNA: TGTGCCAGCAGCGTCGGGGATGAGCAGTTCTTC.

The V call is TRBV5-6, the J call TRBJ1-1; D is ambiguous. This CDR3 is built from 15 residues. In germline, CDR1 is SGHDT, CDR2 YYEEEE. The V gene lost 3 bases and the J gene lost 0 bases, with 12 bases spanning the gap. DNA of the CDR3: TGTGCCAGCAGCTGGGTGGGAGGCATGAACACTGAAGCTTTCTTT. This encodes CASSWVGGMNTEAFF.

V is TRBV12-5 and J is TRBJ2-7; 12 positions agree with TRBD1. V shed 6 bases and J 4 bases; nucleotides not matched to a gene: 1. The V gene's germline CDR1 is LGHNT and CDR2 FRNRAP. This CDR3 is built from 13 residues. CDR3 sequence (DNA): TGTGCTAGTGGGGGACAGGGGGCTTACGAGCAGTACTTC. Residues: CASGGQGAYEQYF.

This sequence joins TRBV3-1 (or the pseudogene TRBV3-2) and TRBJ2-1; 10 nucleotides agree with TRBD2. Germline V lookup: CDR1 LGHDT, CDR2 YNNKEL (reference sequence). This CDR3 comprises 17 residues. The trim removed 3 bases at V and 9 bases at J, leaving 14 bases unmatched. CDR3 in DNA: TGTGCCAGCAGCCAGGCGGGGCTAGCGGGAGTGACAGGTGAGCAGTTCTTC. This encodes CASSQAGLAGVTGEQFF.

This clone was counted once. The CDR3 sequence is CASSHGENSGRGLGQFF. Written as DNA, the CDR3 is TGTGCCAGCAGCCATGGCGAAAATAGCGGGAGGGGACTTGGACAGTTCTTC. The rearrangement joins TRBV4-2 to TRBJ2-1, with 11 bases aligning to TRBD2. V lost 3 bases, J lost 13 bases, and 17 bases stayed unmatched. The germline gives CDR1 LGHNA, CDR2 YNFKEQ. The CDR3 loop spans 17 amino acids.

The chain combines TRBV24-1 with TRBJ2-2; D gene unclear. The CDR3 contains 14 residues. V was shortened by 3 bases and J by 4 bases, with 8 bases between the two germline ends. Germline loops: CDR1 KGHDR, CDR2 SFDVKD. CDR3 bases: TGTGCCACCAGTGATCCTATACGCACCGGGGAGCTGTTTTTT. Its protein product is CATSDPIRTGELFF.

J is TRBJ2-7 and V is TRBV5-1; possibly TRBD2 for D (6 bases). CDR1 is SGHRS and CDR2 is YFSETQ in the germline V gene. The CDR3 covers 14 residues. V was clipped by 0 bases and J by 6 bases, with 13 bases between them. The CDR3 DNA sequence: TGCGCCAGCAGCTTGGCTAGTAGGCGGGGCGAGCAGTACTTC. Translation gives CASSLASRRGEQYF.

The CDR3 spells CASSYNTGYTEAFF. Here the CDR3 DNA reads TGTGCCAGCAGTTATAATACAGGGTACACTGAAGCTTTCTTT. The chain recombines TRBV6-5 with TRBJ1-1; D perhaps matches TRBD1 (6 bases). Trimming cost V 3 bases and J 3 bases, with 11 bases left between them. The germline CDR1 and CDR2 sequences are MNHEY and SVGAGI. The CDR3 length is 14 residues.

V usage is TRBV10-1 and J usage is TRBJ2-1; 9 bases align to TRBD1. The CDR3 is made up of 15 amino acids. The ends lost 4 bases at V and 2 bases at J; junction bases unmatched: 3. The germline V gene encodes CDR1 WNHNN and CDR2 SYGVQD (reference sequence). For the CDR3, the DNA is TGCGCCAGCAGTGGAACAGGGGGCGCCTACAATGAGCAGTTCTTC. This translates into CASSGTGGAYNEQFF.

The chain recombines TRBV11-2 with TRBJ2-1; D is unresolved. This CDR3 region has 14 residues. Germline V CDR1 and CDR2: SGHAT, FQNNGV. V gave up 6 bases and J gave up 4 bases, with 13 bases separating them. CDR3 bases: TGTGCCAGCAGAACAGATACTTATTACAATGAGCAGTTCTTC. Translated: CASRTDTYYNEQFF.

In regard to this clone: One end of the junction does not line up with germline, which may come from a read error. This rearrangement joins TRBV5-1 to TRBJ2-6, with TRBD2 matching 14 bases. The length of the CDR3 is 18 residues. Germline V gene lookup returns CDR1 SGHRS and CDR2 YFSETQ. The CDR3 coding sequence is TGCGCCAGCAGCGTGACTAGCGGGAGGGCCTCTCGGGCCAACGTCCTGACTTTC. It is translated as CASSVTSGRASRANVLTF.